This T cell receptor (beta chain) was observed in a study of blood T cell repertoires in COVID-19. On the study more broadly: Sites across the United States, Italy and Spain contributed samples from acute and convalescent COVID-19.

Participants came from roughly 24 US areas, aged roughly 18 to 89 years. The table came from immunoSEQ multiplex PCR; TCRdb's copy has only in-frame clones and leaves some out. Of over 150,000 clones listed, less than 90% are singletons. The V and J ends lost 1 base and 0 bases, in that order; junction bases with no gene match: 3. There are 16 residues in the CDR3. CDR1 is SQVTM and CDR2 is ANQGSEA in the germline V gene. The source of this sequence is a woman between 50 and 59 years old who had recovered from COVID-19. The chain recombines TRBV29-1 with TRBJ2-1, with TRBD1 matching 10 bases. Input material: PBMCs or T cells enriched from blood (not recorded which). The chain's CDR3 is CSVEARDRGSYNEQFF. Written as DNA, the CDR3 is TGCAGCGTTGAAGCCCGGGACAGGGGCTCCTACAATGAGCAGTTCTTC.